The 30 T cell receptor beta chains below all came from one sample that was sequenced in a study of blood T cell repertoires in COVID-19. The protocol was immunoSEQ multiplex PCR, while the TCRdb copy is restricted to in-frame clones and leaves out a portion. This sample carries more than 300,000 clones, around 89% of them seen once, and the ten largest clones take under 6.5%. The specimen was peripheral blood. These receptors were obtained from a man between 18 and 35 years old who had recovered from COVID-19.

The CDR3: CASSRDRGGETQYF. DNA of the CDR3: TGTGCCAGCAGCCGGGACAGGGGAGGAGAGACCCAGTACTTC. The chain carries TRBV5-4 and TRBJ2-5; 10 bases fit TRBD1. Germline V gene lookup returns CDR1 SGHNT and CDR2 YYREEE (reference sequence). The CDR3 length is 14 residues. J gave up 4 bases and V 4 bases, and 4 bases lay outside the gene matches.

V gene TRBV19 combines with J gene TRBJ1-1; D is ambiguous. Germline V gene data show CDR1 as LNHDA and CDR2 as SQIVND (reference sequence). There are 13 residues in the CDR3. Trimming cost V 4 bases and J 5 bases, with 11 bases left between them. CDR3 in DNA: TGTGCCAGTAGTAGCGGGTCCCTAACTGAAGCTTTCTTT. Translating gives CASSSGSLTEAFF.

In this sample, this clone turned up a few times. The rearrangement links TRBV30 to TRBJ1-3; possibly TRBD1 for D (5 bases). CDR3 length equals 14 residues. V was pared by 7 bases and J by 3 bases, with 16 bases between. Germline assignment: CDR1 GTSNPN and CDR2 SVGIG (reference sequence). DNA of the CDR3: TGTGCCTCTCAGCAGGGTCTTGGTGGAAACACCATATATTTT. This gives the protein CASQQGLGGNTIYF.

This sequence joins TRBV6-2 or TRBV6-3 and TRBJ2-4; possible D gene TRBD2, 6 bases. The V and J ends lost 0 bases and 9 bases respectively, with 9 bases between them. The germline V gene has CDR1 MNHEY and CDR2 SVGEGT. There are 13 residues in the CDR3. The CDR3 DNA reads TGTGCCAGCAGTTACTCGCTGGGAGGCATTCAGTACTTC. It is translated as CASSYSLGGIQYF.

The genes are TRBV7-9 and TRBJ1-2, with 10 bases matching TRBD1. Germline CDR1 is SEHNR and CDR2 is FQNEAQ (reference sequence). J was trimmed by 5 bases and V by 5 bases; bases with no gene match: 8. The CDR3 is 15 amino acids. The CDR3 bases are TGTGCCAGCAGCCCCGACAGGGGGCGAGAGTATGGCTACACCTTC. It codes for CASSPDRGREYGYTF.

This clone was counted only a few times. The rearrangement joins TRBV7-3 to TRBJ2-1; TRBD2 aligns across 10 bases. Per the germline V gene, CDR1 is SGHTA and CDR2 is FQGTGA. The CDR3 runs to 15 residues. Germline trimming cut 6 bases from V and 2 bases from J; bases unmatched to any gene: 4. CDR3 residues: CASSIAGGTYNEQFF. Here the CDR3 DNA reads TGTGCCAGCAGTATAGCGGGAGGAACCTACAATGAGCAGTTCTTC.

This sequence joins TRBV15 and TRBJ2-1; a possible D gene is TRBD1 (5 bases). Germline-derived CDR1 and CDR2 are LNHNV and YYDKDF (reference sequence). CDR3 length: 16 residues. With 0 bases removed from V and 2 bases from J, the gap between germline ends came to 11 bases. The DNA of the CDR3 is TGTGCCACCAGCAGAGAGGGGCGTAGCCCCTACAATGAGCAGTTCTTC. It encodes CATSREGRSPYNEQFF.

The J gene is TRBJ2-7, the V gene TRBV2; weak D call: TRBD1 (5 bases). The ends were cut back, 6 bases at V and 9 bases at J, with 12 bases in the middle. This CDR3 is built from 11 residues. Per the germline V gene, CDR1 is SNHLY and CDR2 is FYNNEI. The DNA for the CDR3 is TGTGCCAGCAGGGGGCCCTGGGGGCAGTACTTC. Amino acid sequence: CASRGPWGQYF. The variable domain in full, completed from reference TRBV2 and TRBJ2-7, reads EPEVTQTPSHQVTQMGQEVILRCVPISNHLYFYWYRQILGQKVEFLVSFYNNEISEKSEIFDDQFSVERPDGSNFTLKIRSTKLEDSAMYFCASRGPWGQYFGPGTRLTVT.

This rearrangement joins TRBV7-2 to TRBJ1-5; D is unclear. Trimming left V 4 bases short and J 7 bases short, with 11 bases between. Germline V gene sequence: CDR1 SGHTA, CDR2 FQGNSA. CDR3 length: 13 amino acids. In DNA form, the CDR3 reads TGTGCCAGCAGCTCTACCTCCCGACAGCCCCAGCATTTT. It yields the protein CASSSTSRQPQHF.

CDR3 protein: CASSPLIRTGESSTF. The CDR3 region has the DNA TGTGCCAGCAGCCCTCTAATTCGGACAGGGGAGAGTTCGACCTTC. The V gene is TRBV14, the J gene TRBJ1-2; TRBD1 matches at 9 bases. V shed 4 bases, J shed 14 bases, and the junction held 17 bases outside the gene matches. There are 15 residues in the CDR3. Looked up from germline, CDR1 is SGHDN and CDR2 is FVKESK.

The chain is built from TRBV5-4 and TRBJ1-1, with D perhaps matching TRBD1 (5 bases). The CDR3 is 14 residues long. The V end lost 0 bases, the J end lost 6 bases, and 12 bases lay between the germline ends. The V gene's germline CDR1 is SGHNT and CDR2 YYREEE (reference sequence). As DNA, the CDR3 is TGTGCCAGCAGCTTGGTCGGCAGGGAAGCTGAAGCTTTCTTT. Translating it yields CASSLVGREAEAFF.

The V call is TRBV19, the J call TRBJ1-3; D is possibly TRBD1 (5 bases). Germline V gene sequence: CDR1 LNHDA, CDR2 SQIVND (reference sequence). There are 16 residues in the CDR3. Trimming stripped 4 bases from V and 0 bases from J, with 13 bases between. CDR3 sequence (DNA): TGTGCCAGTAGTAACAGGCCATACCTCTCTGGAAACACCATATATTTT. As protein: CASSNRPYLSGNTIYF.

The V gene is TRBV10-3, the J gene TRBJ2-7, with 10 bases lining up with TRBD1. V gave up 5 bases and J gave up 5 bases; unmatched junction bases: 9. The CDR3 sequence is 15 residues long. Germline loops: CDR1 ENHRY, CDR2 SYGVKD. The DNA of the CDR3 is TGTGCCATCAGTTACCATTCCGGGACAGGGGACGAGCAGTACTTC. Translation gives CAISYHSGTGDEQYF.

This rearrangement joins TRBV2 to TRBJ2-3; no reliable D call. Per germline, CDR1 SNHLY and CDR2 FYNNEI. The CDR3 runs 15 residues. Between the trimmed V and J ends, which lost 3 bases and 4 bases, there was a span of 14 bases. The CDR3 coding sequence is TGTGCCAGCAGTGACGGATTAAGAGGCGCAGATACGCAGTATTTT. It codes for CASSDGLRGADTQYF.

The chain carries TRBV5-4 and TRBJ2-3; 9 positions match TRBD2. Germline values: CDR1 SGHNT, CDR2 YYREEE (reference sequence). The V segment lost 1 base and the J segment 0 bases; nucleotides outside the gene matches: 15. The CDR3 is 20 amino acids. The CDR3 reads CASSLRRLAGNARSTDTQYF. The CDR3 DNA follows: TGTGCCAGCAGCTTGCGGCGGCTAGCGGGGAATGCCCGGAGCACAGATACGCAGTATTTT.

The chain employs TRBV2 and TRBJ2-3; D is undetermined. The germline CDR1 and CDR2 sequences are SNHLY and FYNNEI. V lost 7 bases, J lost 0 bases, and 11 bases lay in between. The CDR3 sequence is 14 residues long. CDR3 protein: CASTVVTSTDTQYF. The DNA for the CDR3 is TGTGCCAGCACGGTGGTAACTAGCACAGATACGCAGTATTTT.

This sequence joins TRBV27 and TRBJ2-3; D is undetermined. The CDR3 loop spans 14 amino acids. The germline gives CDR1 MNHEY, CDR2 SMNVEV (reference sequence). V was trimmed by 0 bases and J by 0 bases, leaving 4 bases between them. As DNA, the CDR3 is TGTGCCAGCAGTTTATCCTCTAGCACAGATACGCAGTATTTT. It encodes CASSLSSSTDTQYF.

The rearrangement links TRBV5-4 to TRBJ1-4; TRBD1 is a possible D gene (6 bases). This CDR3 region has 17 residues. V shed 4 bases and J shed 7 bases, with 23 bases lying between them. Looked up from germline, CDR1 is SGHNT and CDR2 is YYREEE (reference sequence). The chain's CDR3 is CASSGGEGTRWGEKLFF. CDR3 bases: TGTGCCAGCAGCGGGGGCGAAGGGACCAGATGGGGTGAAAAACTGTTTTTT.

The genes are TRBV7-9 and TRBJ2-2, with D maybe TRBD2 (6 bases). Germline loops: CDR1 SEHNR, CDR2 FQNEAQ (reference sequence). V was shortened by 5 bases and J by 6 bases, with 10 bases between the two germline ends. The CDR3 spans 13 residues. The CDR3 loop is CASSHSGAGELFF. Here the CDR3 DNA reads TGTGCCAGCAGCCACTCGGGGGCCGGGGAGCTGTTTTTT.

The chain employs TRBV27 and TRBJ2-7; a possible D gene is TRBD2 (5 bases). Germline V lookup: CDR1 MNHEY, CDR2 SMNVEV (reference sequence). The CDR3 totals 15 residues. Deletions cut 6 bases from V and 2 bases from J, with 17 bases between. CDR3 sequence reads: CASSREYLPTYEQYF. The CDR3 DNA reads as TGTGCCAGCAGCCGGGAATACCTCCCAACCTACGAGCAGTACTTC.

This sequence joins TRBV5-6 and TRBJ2-7, with D possibly being TRBD1 (6 bases). Trimming cost V 2 bases and J 3 bases, with 9 bases left between them. Germline V gene data show CDR1 as SGHDT and CDR2 as YYEEEE. The CDR3 length is 13 residues. The chain's CDR3 is CASSFGQIYEQYF. CDR3 nucleotides: TGTGCCAGCAGCTTCGGACAGATCTACGAGCAGTACTTC.

The chain is built from TRBV5-1 and TRBJ1-1; D remains ambiguous. The ends were cut back, 0 bases at V and 4 bases at J, with 13 bases in the middle. This CDR3 is built from 15 residues. The germline gives CDR1 SGHRS, CDR2 YFSETQ. The CDR3 loop reads CASSLELRVGTEAFF. CDR3 nucleotide sequence: TGCGCCAGCAGCTTGGAACTCCGGGTCGGCACTGAAGCTTTCTTT.

This sequence joins TRBV10-3 and TRBJ1-1; perhaps TRBD1 as D (6 bases). The CDR3 is 14 amino acids. Germline values: CDR1 ENHRY, CDR2 SYGVKD. V was shortened by 3 bases and J by 3 bases, with 11 bases between the two germline ends. The CDR3 reads CAISDREGDTEAFF. CDR3 nucleotides: TGTGCCATCAGTGACAGGGAGGGGGACACTGAAGCTTTCTTT.

The V gene is TRBV10-3, the J gene TRBJ1-1; 9 bases fit TRBD1. Germline V lookup: CDR1 ENHRY, CDR2 SYGVKD. CDR3 length: 17 residues. The J segment lost 0 bases and the V segment lost 7 bases, leaving 12 bases of the junction unmatched. CDR3 in DNA: TGTGCCATCAACCAGGGGGGACAGGGACAGTTGAACACTGAAGCTTTCTTT. It translates to CAINQGGQGQLNTEAFF.

The J gene is TRBJ2-1, the V gene TRBV5-1, with D perhaps matching TRBD2 (5 bases). Germline CDR1 is SGHRS and CDR2 is YFSETQ. The CDR3 is 15 residues long. V lost 4 bases and J 2 bases, leaving 13 bases between the germline ends. The CDR3 DNA reads as TGCGCCAGCAGCCCCGAGAGGGTCCCCTACAATGAGCAGTTCTTC. Residues: CASSPERVPYNEQFF.

The rearrangement links TRBV6-5 to TRBJ1-4, with a weak D call TRBD1 (5 bases). Deletions cut 2 bases from V and 6 bases from J, with 13 bases between. This CDR3 is built from 15 residues. CDR1 and CDR2 (germline): MNHEY, SVGAGI. This CDR3 is CASSYVVDNYEKLFF. CDR3 coding DNA: TGTGCCAGCAGTTACGTCGTGGACAACTATGAAAAACTGTTTTTT.

This clone was seen only once. This chain uses TRBV7-2 with TRBJ2-3, with unresolved D. The germline V gene has CDR1 SGHTA and CDR2 FQGNSA. The V end lost 4 bases, the J end lost 5 bases, and 13 bases lay between the germline ends. CDR3 length: 14 residues. The CDR3 sequence: CASSSVTGGDTQYF. CDR3 nucleotides: TGTGCCAGCAGCTCAGTGACGGGTGGAGATACGCAGTATTTT.

V gene TRBV11-2 combines with J gene TRBJ2-7; D remains unclear. The CDR3 contains 15 residues. CDR1 and CDR2 from the germline V gene are SGHAT and FQNNGV. V lost 3 bases to trimming and J lost 4 bases, with 16 bases between them. As DNA, the CDR3 is TGTGCCAGCAGCTTGTCGTGGGTGGGCACGTACGAGCAGTACTTC. It specifies CASSLSWVGTYEQYF.

The chain recombines TRBV9 with TRBJ1-6, with D possibly TRBD1 on 5 matching bases. The CDR3 extends over 16 amino acids. V was clipped by 0 bases and J by 5 bases, with 12 bases between them. Germline V gene lookup returns CDR1 SGDLS and CDR2 YYNGEE. CDR3 sequence: CASSVGSTGDNSPLHF. The CDR3 DNA is TGTGCCAGCAGCGTAGGAAGCACAGGAGATAATTCACCCCTCCACTTT. The variable domain in full, with the rest retrieved from reference TRBV9 and TRBJ1-6, is DSGVTQTPKHLITATGQRVTLRCSPRSGDLSVYWYQQSLDQGLQFLIQYYNGEERAKGNILERFSAQQFPDLHSELNLSSLELGDSALYFCASSVGSTGDNSPLHFGNGTRLTVT.

This clone has just one count. V is TRBV7-9 and J is TRBJ1-4, with D hard to call. The V end lost 2 bases, the J end lost 11 bases, and 9 bases lay between the germline ends. The CDR3 sequence is 12 residues long. The germline V gene has CDR1 SEHNR and CDR2 FQNEAQ (reference sequence). The CDR3 DNA follows: TGTGCCAGCAGCTTATACACCGGGAAACTGTTTTTT. Its protein is CASSLYTGKLFF.